This passage covers 4 T cell receptor beta chains from one sample sequenced in a study of cytomegalovirus exposure and HLA in healthy donors. Use of 60 Vbeta and 13 Jbeta primers characterized the PCR. TCRdb's copy holds only in-frame clones and misses some; the assay was immunoSEQ multiplex PCR. The table includes roughly 110,000 clones, roughly four fifths detected once. The sequenced sample was PBMCs. The receptor set was obtained from a man aged 55 to 69 in good health and CMV-seronegative.

This chain links TRBV7-2 with TRBJ1-5; D gene uncertain. CDR3 length: 13 residues. Per germline, CDR1 SGHTA and CDR2 FQGNSA. V was cut by 1 base and J by 10 bases, with 11 bases left in between. The CDR3 nucleotides read TGTGCCAGCAGCTTAGAAGTTAACAAACCCCAGCATTTT. Its translation: CASSLEVNKPQHF. Looking up the rest from reference TRBV7-2 and TRBJ1-5 gives the full variable domain: GAGVSQSPSNKVTEKGKDVELRCDPISGHTALYWYRQSLGQGLEFLIYFQGNSAPDKSGLPSDRFSAERTGGSVSTLTIQRTQQEDSAVYLCASSLEVNKPQHFGDGTRLSIL.

The CDR3 sequence: CASSRPELRNYGYTF. The DNA for the CDR3 is TGTGCCAGCAGCCGTCCCGAACTCCGAAACTATGGCTACACCTTC. The gene calls are TRBV7-2 and TRBJ1-2, with unresolved D. Germline V CDR1 and CDR2: SGHTA, FQGNSA. The ends were cut back, 5 bases at V and 2 bases at J, with 15 bases in the middle. The CDR3 has 15 amino acids. The complete variable domain, with remaining parts taken from reference TRBV7-2 and TRBJ1-2, reads GAGVSQSPSNKVTEKGKDVELRCDPISGHTALYWYRQSLGQGLEFLIYFQGNSAPDKSGLPSDRFSAERTGGSVSTLTIQRTQQEDSAVYLCASSRPELRNYGYTFGSGTRLTVV.

This chain links TRBV30 with TRBJ1-3, with D possibly matching TRBD1 (6 bases). The CDR3 spans 15 residues. V was shortened by 3 bases and J by 2 bases, with 14 bases between the two germline ends. Germline loops: CDR1 GTSNPN, CDR2 SVGIG (reference sequence). CDR3 loop: CAWSHKQGTGNTIYF. The CDR3 DNA reads as TGTGCCTGGAGCCACAAACAGGGAACTGGAAACACCATATATTTT.

This chain uses TRBV5-5 with TRBJ2-7, with a tentative D call TRBD1 (5 bases). CDR1 and CDR2 (germline): SGHKS, YYEKEE (reference sequence). V shed 0 bases and J shed 6 bases, with 7 bases lying between them. This CDR3 has 12 amino acids. The CDR3 DNA reads TGTGCCAGCAGCTTGGTAGGGGTCGAGCAGTACTTC. The encoded protein is CASSLVGVEQYF.